Listed below are T cell receptor beta chains from one sample, sequenced in a study of cytomegalovirus exposure and HLA in healthy donors. Some clones are missing from TCRdb's copy, which holds only in-frame ones; the method was immunoSEQ multiplex PCR. The data show 150,000 to 200,000 clones, about 88% seen once. Sequencing was carried out using PBMCs. These receptors all stem from a girl younger than two in good health and CMV-seronegative. Each CDR3 is given with its conserved first and last residue. Each record gives: CDR3 length, V gene, J gene, clone size, D gene, CDR3 DNA, CDR3 protein. A D gene is named only where the DNA matches it firmly. Clone size appears in some rows only: once, few, many, or a class for an expanded clone.

11	TRBV20-1	TRBJ1-2	NA	NA	TGCAGTGCTTATGGCGGCTATGGCTACACCTTC	CSAYGGYGYTF
17	TRBV7-9	TRBJ2-7	NA	TRBD2	TGTGCCAGCAGCTTTAAGTGGACTAGCGGAGGGAACTACGAGCAGTACTTC	CASSFKWTSGGNYEQYF
15	TRBV6-1	TRBJ2-3	NA	TRBD1	TGTGCCAGCAGTCCGGGACAGGGGGTGTTGGATACGCAGTATTTT	CASSPGQGVLDTQYF
14	TRBV6-6	TRBJ2-7	NA	NA	TGCGCCAGCACCGTCTCTGGGGCGCGGTACGAGCAGTACTTC	CASTVSGARYEQYF
15	TRBV18	TRBJ2-1	NA	TRBD2	TGTGCCAGCTCACCACGCCGACTAGCGGGGCATGAGCAGTTCTTC	CASSPRRLAGHEQFF
16	TRBV7-9	TRBJ1-3	NA	TRBD1	TGTGCCAGCAGCCCGAGACAGGGGAGCGCTGGAAACACCATATATTTT	CASSPRQGSAGNTIYF
14	TRBV7-2	TRBJ2-5	NA	NA	TGTGCCAGCAGCCGGACAATGCGACAAGAGACCCAGTACTTC	CASSRTMRQETQYF
16	TRBV10-3	TRBJ1-1	NA	NA	TGTGCCATCAGTGAGTATACGGGACAAGGGAACACTGAAGCTTTCTTT	CAISEYTGQGNTEAFF
15	TRBV4-1	TRBJ2-2	NA	NA	TGCGCCACCGGGAGTGGGGAGTTTTGGGCCGGGGAGCTGTTTTTT	CATGSGEFWAGELFF
15	TRBV7-2	TRBJ2-7	NA	NA	TGTGCCAGCAGCCAGGGGCTAGCCACGACCTACGAGCAGTACTTC	CASSQGLATTYEQYF
14	TRBV15	TRBJ2-1	NA	TRBD2	TGTGCCACCACGTCGGCGGGGGAGTACAATGAGCAGTTCTTC	CATTSAGEYNEQFF
16	TRBV30	TRBJ1-4	NA	NA	TGTGCCGGGACTTTAATTCAGTCTCCGGGACTTAAAAAACTGTTTTTT	CAGTLIQSPGLKKLFF
18	TRBV4-2	TRBJ2-2	NA	TRBD2	TGTGCCAGCAGCTTCCGTCATGGACTAGCGCTTAACACCGGGGAGCTGTTTTTT	CASSFRHGLALNTGELFF
14	TRBV4-2	TRBJ2-3	NA	NA	TGTGCCAGCAGCCAGGCCCGGGGGACAGATACGCAGTATTTT	CASSQARGTDTQYF
12	TRBV6-6	TRBJ1-2	NA	NA	TGTGCCAGCAACAAGGACAGTTGGGGCTACACCTTC	CASNKDSWGYTF
15	TRBV7-3	TRBJ2-3	few	NA	TGTGCCAGCAGCTTAAACCCTAGTATCGCAGATACGCAGTATTTT	CASSLNPSIADTQYF
15	TRBV6-6	TRBJ2-7	NA	TRBD2	TGTGCCAGCAGTTATTGGAGCGGGAGTGCCAACGAGCAGTACTTC	CASSYWSGSANEQYF
13	TRBV7-3	TRBJ2-5	NA	NA	TGTGCCAGCAGCCGTAGGTCGGGAGAGACCCAGTACTTC	CASSRRSGETQYF
19	TRBV7-9	TRBJ1-2	NA	TRBD1	TGTGCCAGCAGCTTAAGCCGCGGGACAGGTCGCCTCGCGGACTATGGCTACACCTTC	CASSLSRGTGRLADYGYTF
13	TRBV19	TRBJ2-7	NA	NA	TGTGCCAGTAGTTATGCGGCCAACTACGAGCAGTACTTC	CASSYAANYEQYF
16	TRBV5-4	TRBJ1-2	NA	TRBD1	TGTGCCAGCAGCCTCACGGGGACAGGGCTTTTCTATGGCTACACCTTC	CASSLTGTGLFYGYTF
19	TRBV5-1	TRBJ2-3	NA	TRBD2	TGCGCCAGCAGCTCAACAACTAGCGGGGGGGCCAAAAACACAGATACGCAGTATTTT	CASSSTTSGGAKNTDTQYF
13	TRBV30	TRBJ2-7	NA	TRBD1	TGTGCCTGTGGGACAGGGGGCCCCTACGAGCAGTACTTC	CACGTGGPYEQYF
15	TRBV11-2	TRBJ2-7	NA	NA	TGTGCCAGCAGCTTAGATCTCGCGGGGCCCTACGAGCAGTACTTC	CASSLDLAGPYEQYF
16	TRBV7-2	TRBJ2-7	NA	TRBD2	TGTGCCAGCAGCTTATCTGGCGGGAGAAACCCCTACGAGCAGTACTTC	CASSLSGGRNPYEQYF
16	TRBV12-5	TRBJ2-4	NA	NA	NA	CRQPKHSVLRGVIQYF
15	TRBV25-1	TRBJ1-1	NA	NA	TGTGCCAGCAGTGAATTGGGGCCAGCAAACACTGAAGCTTTCTTT	CASSELGPANTEAFF
14	TRBV7-8	TRBJ2-1	NA	TRBD1	TGTGCCAGCAGCATTCGACAGGGAATCAATGAGCAGTTCTTC	CASSIRQGINEQFF
15	TRBV7-3	TRBJ2-7	few	NA	TGTGCCAGCAGCCCGGGAGGACAGACCCCCTACGAGCAGTACTTC	CASSPGGQTPYEQYF
14	TRBV7-2	TRBJ2-7	once	TRBD2	TGTGCCAGCAGCGATGGGGCGGGGGGCTACGAGCAGTACTTC	CASSDGAGGYEQYF
13	TRBV29-1	TRBJ2-4	NA	TRBD1	TGCAGCGTTGTCGTGGGACAGAAAAACATTCAGTACTTC	CSVVVGQKNIQYF
14	TRBV6-1	TRBJ2-7	NA	TRBD1	TGTGCCAGCAGTGGACAGGGGGGGAAGAGCGAGCAGTACTTC	CASSGQGGKSEQYF
17	TRBV7-9	TRBJ2-6	NA	TRBD1	TGTGCCAGCAACACACAGGGGGATCCCTCTGGGGCCAACGTCCTGACTTTC	CASNTQGDPSGANVLTF
14	TRBV9	TRBJ2-2	few	NA	TGTGCCAGCAGCGTGAGTCTGAACACCGGGGAGCTGTTTTTT	CASSVSLNTGELFF
15	TRBV7-9	TRBJ2-3	NA	TRBD2	TGTGCCAGCAGCTTAGTACTAGCGGGAGCGGATACGCAGTATTTT	CASSLVLAGADTQYF
14	TRBV2	TRBJ2-7	NA	NA	TGTGCCAGCTCAGCCGGGACTGACCCCTTCGAGCAGTACTTC	CASSAGTDPFEQYF
16	TRBV5-6	TRBJ1-6	NA	NA	TGTGCCAGCAGCTTGTTTGGGAGCTCCTATAATTCACCCCTCCACTTT	CASSLFGSSYNSPLHF
15	TRBV7-2	TRBJ2-6	NA	NA	TGTGCCAGCAGCTTAACAAGCTCTGGGGCCAACGTCCTGACTTTC	CASSLTSSGANVLTF
15	TRBV9	TRBJ2-1	NA	TRBD2	TGTGCCAGCAGCGTTAGCGGGGGGTCCCACAATGAGCAGTTCTTC	CASSVSGGSHNEQFF
12	TRBV19	TRBJ2-7	NA	NA	TGTGCCAGTAGTACGGGAGTCAGGGAGCAGTACTTC	CASSTGVREQYF
14	TRBV5-1	TRBJ2-5	NA	TRBD2	TGCGCCAGCAGCGGGACTAGCCTCCTCGGGACCCAGTACTTC	CASSGTSLLGTQYF
16	TRBV13	TRBJ2-7	NA	TRBD2	TGTGCCAGCAGCTTAGTTCTCCCTAGCGGGAGGGCCGAGCAGTACTTC	CASSLVLPSGRAEQYF
15	TRBV10-1	TRBJ2-2	NA	TRBD1	TGCGCCAGCAGTGCAGGGACAGCGAACACCGGGGAGCTGTTTTTT	CASSAGTANTGELFF
14	TRBV7-9	TRBJ2-5	NA	NA	TGTTCCAGCAGCTTACGCGGGCGGGAAGAGACCCAGTACTTC	CSSSLRGREETQYF
14	TRBV2	TRBJ1-2	NA	NA	TGTGCCAGCAGCGTACAATTGGGGCAAGATGGCTACACCTTC	CASSVQLGQDGYTF
13	TRBV7-8	TRBJ2-7	NA	NA	TGTGCCAGCAGCTTAGCGAGTCTCGGCGAGCAGTACTTC	CASSLASLGEQYF
14	TRBV7-8	TRBJ2-5	NA	TRBD1	TGTGCCAGCAGCCCAAGACAGGGGTTAGAGACCCAGTACTTC	CASSPRQGLETQYF
17	TRBV9	TRBJ2-2	NA	TRBD1	TGTGCCAGCAGCGTAGGTTCGGGACAGTCGAACACCGGGGAGCTGTTTTTT	CASSVGSGQSNTGELFF
13	TRBV6-5	TRBJ2-7	NA	TRBD1	TGTGCCAGCAGACGGGACAGGGCCTACGAGCAGTACTTC	CASRRDRAYEQYF
16	TRBV4-2	TRBJ2-1	once	TRBD1	TGTGCCAGCAGCCAAGGTCTGTCGGACAGGGTCAATGAGCAGTTCTTC	CASSQGLSDRVNEQFF
16	TRBV5-6	TRBJ2-1	NA	TRBD2	TGTGCCAGCAGCTTGGTGTCGGGACTAGTTAATTGGGGGCAGTTCTTC	CASSLVSGLVNWGQFF